This is a list of T cell receptor beta chains from one sample in a study of OX40 agonist ivuxolimab in advanced cancers. TCRdb's copy holds only in-frame clones and misses some; the assay was immunoSEQ multiplex PCR. The repertoire includes 89,000 or so clones, around 90% of them detected once, and approximately 0.71% sits in the top ten. Sequences were derived from CD4+ or CD8+ T cells sorted from blood, sampled in a trial of the OX40 agonist ivuxolimab. The receptors here all came from an adult with an advanced solid tumor such as melanoma, head and neck, liver or kidney cancer. CDR3s include the opening cysteine and the closing phenylalanine or tryptophan.

V gene	J gene	CDR3 protein
TRBV2	TRBJ1-4	CASTQDRSNEKLFF
TRBV7-2	TRBJ1-2	CASSQSPGTGWGTNYGYTF
TRBV19	TRBJ1-2	CASSTGTRERYTF
TRBV30	TRBJ1-1	CAHDRGRNTEAFF
TRBV19	TRBJ2-5	CASSIVPGQGETQYF
TRBV20-1	TRBJ2-7	CSAISGRWQYF
TRBV5-6	TRBJ2-7	CASSWTGGVYEQYF
TRBV6-5	TRBJ2-7	CASSYRGQGVEQYF
TRBV2	TRBJ2-1	CASSDRTSYNEQFF
TRBV29-1	TRBJ2-1	CSVGNNEQFF
TRBV7-4	TRBJ2-4	CASSFGRVPKNIQYF
TRBV7-3	TRBJ2-2	CASSHTAGLFPGELFF
TRBV28	TRBJ2-1	CASSGSGGGGYNEQFF
TRBV7-2	TRBJ2-3	CASSEPSGRRADTQYF
TRBV5-1	TRBJ2-1	CASSFSGLALDEQFF
TRBV25-1	TRBJ2-1	CASRPLAGLYNEQFF
TRBV19	TRBJ2-2	CASSRPGRNTGELFF
TRBV4-3	TRBJ1-2	CASSQDLALEVYGYTF
TRBV18	TRBJ2-2	CASSPRQTGVTGELFF
TRBV7-8	TRBJ2-3	CASSSDLGGTYTDTQYF